This T cell receptor (beta chain) was obtained from a study of Graves' ophthalmopathy and Graves' hyperthyroidism. In this sample, this clonotype turned up once. One junction end disagrees with the germline gene, perhaps due to a read error. Germline V gene lookup returns CDR1 MNHNS and CDR2 SASEGT. The length of the CDR3 is 14 residues. The authors amplified TCR beta CDR3 regions, and they did so from RNA transcripts for repertoire sequencing. Second-round multiplex PCR came after first-round RT-PCR with HTBI primers. TCRdb redid the calling of the multiplex PCR reads with MiXCR, one entry per CDR3 protein. The data show over a million distinct CDR3 sequences, with about 40% seen just once and roughly 10% held by the top ten.

This clonotype originated in an adult man with Graves' hyperthyroidism. What was sequenced was peripheral blood or thyroid tissue (not recorded which). The gene calls are TRBV6-1 and TRBJ2-6, with TRBD1 matching over 7 bases. The CDR3 sequence is CASSLPRGPYTEAF. CDR3 nucleotides: TGTGCCAGCAGTCTACCTAGGGGGCCATACACTGAAGCTTTC.